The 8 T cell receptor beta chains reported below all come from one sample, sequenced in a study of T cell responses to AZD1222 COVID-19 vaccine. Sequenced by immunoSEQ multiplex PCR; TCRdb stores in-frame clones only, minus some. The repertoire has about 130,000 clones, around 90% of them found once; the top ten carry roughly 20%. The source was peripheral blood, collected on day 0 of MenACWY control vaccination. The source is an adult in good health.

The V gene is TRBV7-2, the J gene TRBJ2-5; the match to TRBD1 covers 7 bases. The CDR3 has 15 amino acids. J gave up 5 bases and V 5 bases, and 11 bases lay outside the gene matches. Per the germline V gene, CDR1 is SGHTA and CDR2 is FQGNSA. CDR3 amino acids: CASSPQGRGLETQYF. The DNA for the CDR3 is TGTGCCAGCAGCCCACAGGGAAGGGGGCTCGAGACCCAGTACTTC. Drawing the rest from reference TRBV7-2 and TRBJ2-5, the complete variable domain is GAGVSQSPSNKVTEKGKDVELRCDPISGHTALYWYRQSLGQGLEFLIYFQGNSAPDKSGLPSDRFSAERTGGSVSTLTIQRTQQEDSAVYLCASSPQGRGLETQYFGPGTRLLVL.

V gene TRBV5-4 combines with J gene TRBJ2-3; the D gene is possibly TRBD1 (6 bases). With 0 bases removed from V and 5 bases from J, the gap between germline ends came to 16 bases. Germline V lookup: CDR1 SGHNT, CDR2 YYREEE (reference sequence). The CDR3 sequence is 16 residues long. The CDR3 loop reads CASSLEAGAAVDTQYF. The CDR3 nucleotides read TGTGCCAGCAGCTTGGAGGCAGGGGCCGCCGTAGATACGCAGTATTTT.

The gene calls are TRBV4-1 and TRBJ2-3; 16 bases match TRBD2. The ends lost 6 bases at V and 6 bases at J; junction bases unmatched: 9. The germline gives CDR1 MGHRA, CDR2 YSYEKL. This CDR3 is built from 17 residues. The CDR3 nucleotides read TGCGCCAGCAGACTCGGGACTAGCGGGAGGGTACGGGATACGCAGTATTTT. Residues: CASRLGTSGRVRDTQYF.

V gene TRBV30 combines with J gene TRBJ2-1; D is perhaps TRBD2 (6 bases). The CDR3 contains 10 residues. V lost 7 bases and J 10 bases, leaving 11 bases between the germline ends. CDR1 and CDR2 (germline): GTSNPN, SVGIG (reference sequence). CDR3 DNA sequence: TGTGCCTCGGAGGGTGAGGAGCAGTTCTTC. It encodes CASEGEEQFF.

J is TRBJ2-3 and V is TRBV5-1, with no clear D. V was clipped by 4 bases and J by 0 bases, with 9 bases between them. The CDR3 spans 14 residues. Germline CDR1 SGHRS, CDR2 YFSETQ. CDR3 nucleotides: TGCGCCAGCAGCGGAGACTGGAGCACAGATACGCAGTATTTT. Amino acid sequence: CASSGDWSTDTQYF. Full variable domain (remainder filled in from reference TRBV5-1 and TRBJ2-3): KAGVTQTPRYLIKTRGQQVTLSCSPISGHRSVSWYQQTPGQGLQFLFEYFSETQRNKGNFPGRFSGRQFSNSRSEMNVSTLELGDSALYLCASSGDWSTDTQYFGPGTRLTVL.

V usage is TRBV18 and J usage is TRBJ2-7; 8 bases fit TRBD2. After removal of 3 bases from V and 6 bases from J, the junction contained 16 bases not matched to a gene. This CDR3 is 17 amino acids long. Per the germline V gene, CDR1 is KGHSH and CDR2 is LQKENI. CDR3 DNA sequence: TGTGCCAGCTCACCCCTGGACGAATTTCGGGGGGGTAGCGAGCAGTACTTC. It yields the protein CASSPLDEFRGGSEQYF.

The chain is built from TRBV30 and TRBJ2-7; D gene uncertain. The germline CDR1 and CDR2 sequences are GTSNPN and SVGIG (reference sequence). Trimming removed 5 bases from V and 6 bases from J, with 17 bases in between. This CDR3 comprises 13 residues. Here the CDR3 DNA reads TGTGCCTGGGGGCGGCGTGTCCGATCCGAGCAGTACTTC. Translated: CAWGRRVRSEQYF.

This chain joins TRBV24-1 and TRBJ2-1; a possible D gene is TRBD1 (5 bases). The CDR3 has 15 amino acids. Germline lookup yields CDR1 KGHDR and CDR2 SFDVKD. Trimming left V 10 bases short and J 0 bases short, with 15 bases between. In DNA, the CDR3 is TGTGCCACTCAAGGGCCTGGGGCCTCCTACAATGAGCAGTTCTTC. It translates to CATQGPGASYNEQFF.